Presented here are 23 T cell receptor beta chains from one specimen sequenced in a study of cytomegalovirus exposure and HLA in healthy donors. Amplification used 60 Vbeta primers and 13 Jbeta primers. Only in-frame clones appear in the TCRdb table, and some are missing; sequencing was by immunoSEQ multiplex PCR. The top ten hold 13% to 15% of the sample, which has 100,000 to 140,000 clones, approximately 79% seen once. The sequenced sample consisted of PBMCs. Every receptor here comes from a woman aged 40 to 50 in good health and CMV-seropositive.

This rearrangement joins TRBV6-1 to TRBJ1-1; no definite D call. The CDR3 has 12 residues. Looked up from germline, CDR1 is MNHNS and CDR2 is SASEGT. V shed 4 bases and J shed 9 bases, with 12 bases lying between them. This CDR3 is CASSVDGVKAFF. In nucleotides, the CDR3 is TGTGCCAGCAGTGTTGACGGAGTTAAAGCTTTCTTT.

This chain joins TRBV5-4 and TRBJ2-7; possibly TRBD2 for D (5 bases). Trimming took 4 bases from V and 3 from J, leaving 20 bases between them. The germline gives CDR1 SGHNT, CDR2 YYREEE (reference sequence). CDR3 length: 16 residues. CDR3 sequence (DNA): TGTGCCAGCAGCACTGGACTGGGGATCGTTAGCTACGAGCAGTACTTC. Protein: CASSTGLGIVSYEQYF.

This chain joins TRBV7-9 and TRBJ2-5; a weak D match, TRBD2 (5 bases). V was pared by 3 bases and J by 0 bases, with 8 bases between. Germline V CDR1 and CDR2: SEHNR, FQNEAQ (reference sequence). The CDR3 extends over 14 amino acids. CDR3 protein: CASSFLGDQETQYF. Written as DNA, the CDR3 is TGTGCCAGCAGCTTTCTGGGAGACCAAGAGACCCAGTACTTC.

The rearrangement uses TRBV30 and TRBJ1-4; D remains ambiguous. This CDR3 is built from 16 residues. V lost 2 bases and J lost 0, with 13 bases in between. Germline CDR1 is GTSNPN and CDR2 is SVGIG (reference sequence). CDR3 in DNA: TGTGCCTGGAGTATCTTGCCCCCGGCAACTAATGAAAAACTGTTTTTT. It codes for CAWSILPPATNEKLFF.

The chain employs TRBV15 and TRBJ1-2; 10 bases fit TRBD1. Losses at the gene ends were 1 base for V and 4 bases for J; bases not matched to a gene: 6. The germline V gene encodes CDR1 LNHNV and CDR2 YYDKDF (reference sequence). This CDR3 spans 16 amino acids. The CDR3, as DNA: TGTGCCACCAGCAGAGGTTGGACAGGGGGAGCCTATGGCTACACCTTC. It yields the protein CATSRGWTGGAYGYTF.

The V call is TRBV6-1, the J call TRBJ2-7; a weak D match, TRBD1 (6 bases). Trimming pared 3 bases from V and 2 bases from J, leaving 14 bases between. There are 15 residues in the CDR3. Germline loops: CDR1 MNHNS, CDR2 SASEGT. CDR3 residues: CASSEGDRRPYEQYF. The CDR3 bases are TGTGCCAGCAGTGAGGGAGACAGGAGACCCTACGAGCAGTACTTC.

This clone has a single count. The rearrangement uses TRBV27 and TRBJ1-1; a possible D gene is TRBD1 (5 bases). Germline V lookup: CDR1 MNHEY, CDR2 SMNVEV (reference sequence). Between the trimmed V and J ends, which lost 7 bases and 1 base, there was a span of 13 bases. The CDR3 covers 14 residues. The chain's CDR3 is CASISLGGNTEAFF. As DNA, the CDR3 is TGTGCCAGCATCAGCCTGGGGGGGAACACTGAAGCTTTCTTT.

V usage is TRBV28 and J usage is TRBJ1-3; the D gene is possibly TRBD1 (6 bases). From germline, CDR1 is MDHEN and CDR2 SYDVKM. The CDR3 extends over 15 amino acids. V was shortened by 7 bases and J by 1 base, with 14 bases between the two germline ends. This chain's CDR3 is CASIAGGRSGNTIYF. As DNA, the CDR3 is TGTGCCAGCATCGCGGGGGGCAGATCTGGAAACACCATATATTTT.

The V gene is TRBV5-1, the J gene TRBJ1-6; D is unclear. The V and J ends lost 0 bases and 7 bases respectively, with 5 bases between them. The CDR3 has 13 residues. Germline loops: CDR1 SGHRS, CDR2 YFSETQ. The CDR3 DNA is TGCGCCAGCAGCTTGGGGGCGAATTCACCCCTCCACTTT. Its translation is CASSLGANSPLHF.

The V call is TRBV5-1, the J call TRBJ1-1; no clear D. Germline V CDR1 and CDR2: SGHRS, YFSETQ. The V end was cut by 3 bases, the J end by 0 bases, with 6 bases between. The CDR3 spans 13 residues. Here the CDR3 DNA reads TGCGCCAGCAGCTCGGGAGTGAACACTGAAGCTTTCTTT. It codes for CASSSGVNTEAFF.

The chain carries TRBV9 and TRBJ2-7; tentatively, D is TRBD2 (5 bases). The CDR3 has 14 amino acids. Trimming cost V 2 bases and J 2 bases, with 11 bases left between them. The germline CDR1 and CDR2 sequences are SGDLS and YYNGEE. In nucleotides, the CDR3 is TGTGCCAGCAGCGTCGGACTGCTCACCTACGAGCAGTACTTC. Its translation: CASSVGLLTYEQYF.

This chain links TRBV25-1 with TRBJ1-1; a weak D match, TRBD1 (5 bases). The CDR3 spans 13 residues. V dropped 8 bases and J dropped 3 bases, with 13 bases sitting between them. Germline CDR1 reads MGHDK; CDR2 reads SYGVNS. CDR3 residues: CASGASGDTEAFF. The CDR3 nucleotides are TGTGCCAGCGGGGCAAGTGGAGACACTGAAGCTTTCTTT.

The J gene is TRBJ1-2, the V gene TRBV5-4; D unresolved. The CDR3 is 12 amino acids. Germline-derived CDR1 and CDR2 are SGHNT and YYREEE (reference sequence). V was trimmed by 4 bases and J by 8 bases, leaving 12 bases between them. CDR3 loop: CASSPAAGGYTF. The CDR3, as DNA: TGTGCCAGCAGCCCCGCGGCGGGCGGCTACACCTTC.

This chain's CDR3 is CASGLRQGATSAYEQYF. CDR3 nucleotides: TGTGCTAGTGGTCTCCGACAGGGGGCGACCTCGGCCTACGAGCAGTACTTC. This chain joins TRBV12-5 and TRBJ2-7; 10 positions agree with TRBD1. This CDR3 has 17 amino acids. Germline assignment: CDR1 LGHNT and CDR2 FRNRAP. The trim removed 5 bases at V and 2 bases at J, leaving 12 bases unmatched.

This clone has a handful of counts. J is TRBJ2-7 and V is TRBV11-2; D ambiguous. Germline values: CDR1 SGHAT, CDR2 FQNNGV. Trimming took off 2 bases at V and 3 bases at J, with 11 bases between the two ends. The CDR3 runs to 14 residues. Here the CDR3 reads CASSLSFASYEQYF. Here the CDR3 DNA reads TGTGCCAGCAGCTTATCATTCGCCAGCTACGAGCAGTACTTC. The full variable domain, in which reference TRBV11-2 and TRBJ2-7 provide the parts outside the CDR3, is EAGVAQSPRYKIIEKRQSVAFWCNPISGHATLYWYQQILGQGPKLLIQFQNNGVVDDSQLPKDRFSAERLKGVDSTLKIQPAKLEDSAVYLCASSLSFASYEQYFGPGTRLTVT.

Only a few counts were recorded for this clone. The chain has TRBV10-3 and TRBJ2-1; 7 bases are shared with TRBD1. Germline values: CDR1 ENHRY, CDR2 SYGVKD. V was clipped by 2 bases and J by 8 bases; unmatched bases: 6. The CDR3 is 14 residues long. The CDR3 bases are TGTGCCATCAGTGAGACCGGACAGGCCGATGAGCAGTTCTTC. This codes for CAISETGQADEQFF.

The chain is built from TRBV10-3 and TRBJ2-2; the D gene is possibly TRBD1 (5 bases). This CDR3 has 15 amino acids. Germline CDR1 ENHRY, CDR2 SYGVKD. V lost 7 bases and J lost 0, with 12 bases in between. This CDR3 is CAIKQGAANTGELFF. DNA for the CDR3: TGTGCCATCAAGCAGGGCGCGGCGAACACCGGGGAGCTGTTTTTT.

This clone was detected only a few times. The chain uses TRBV28 and TRBJ1-5; 7 positions match TRBD1. Germline V gene lookup returns CDR1 MDHEN and CDR2 SYDVKM. CDR3 length equals 16 residues. With V trimmed by 6 bases and J by 4 bases, 12 bases remained unmatched. The CDR3 DNA reads as TGTGCCAGCAGCCGACCGACAGGGAATGAGAATCAGCCCCAGCATTTT. The encoded protein is CASSRPTGNENQPQHF.

The chain uses TRBV30 and TRBJ1-2, with 10 bases fitting TRBD1. The CDR3 runs to 13 residues. With 3 bases clipped from V and 6 bases from J, the junction kept 4 bases outside the gene matches. Germline V gene sequence: CDR1 GTSNPN, CDR2 SVGIG (reference sequence). The CDR3 nucleotides are TGTGCCTGGAGCGAGGGACAGGGGAATGGCTACACCTTC. Translation gives CAWSEGQGNGYTF.

V usage is TRBV10-3 and J usage is TRBJ2-5, with D possibly being TRBD2 (6 bases). V lost 8 bases to trimming and J lost 4 bases, with 23 bases between them. The CDR3 length is 16 residues. Germline V CDR1 and CDR2: ENHRY, SYGVKD. CDR3 loop: CAIGPSRDGGAETQYF. The DNA of the CDR3 is TGTGCCATCGGACCCTCCAGGGACGGGGGAGCAGAGACCCAGTACTTC.

The chain couples TRBV4-1 to TRBJ1-2, with unresolved D. Germline V gene data show CDR1 as MGHRA and CDR2 as YSYEKL. Trimming pared 0 bases from V and 0 bases from J, leaving 14 bases between. CDR3 length: 17 amino acids. CDR3 protein: CASSQDRTGATNYGYTF. CDR3 nucleotide sequence: TGCGCCAGCAGCCAAGATCGGACGGGAGCCACTAACTATGGCTACACCTTC.

This clone appeared a few times. The rearrangement uses TRBV19 and TRBJ2-5, with 11 nucleotides matching TRBD2. The germline CDR1 and CDR2 sequences are LNHDA and SQIVND (reference sequence). The V and J ends lost 3 bases and 4 bases, in that order; junction bases with no gene match: 7. The CDR3 is made up of 16 amino acids. The CDR3 here is CASSISGTSGGETQYF. The CDR3 DNA reads as TGTGCCAGTAGTATTTCCGGGACTAGCGGTGGAGAGACCCAGTACTTC.

This clone appeared a single time. The rearrangement joins TRBV5-1 to TRBJ1-5; D not resolved. CDR3 length: 13 residues. CDR1 SGHRS and CDR2 YFSETQ come from the germline V gene. V was cut by 2 bases and J by 2 bases, with 5 bases left in between. In DNA, the CDR3 is TGCGCCAGCAGCTTCCAGGGCAATCAGCCCCAGCATTTT. As protein: CASSFQGNQPQHF.